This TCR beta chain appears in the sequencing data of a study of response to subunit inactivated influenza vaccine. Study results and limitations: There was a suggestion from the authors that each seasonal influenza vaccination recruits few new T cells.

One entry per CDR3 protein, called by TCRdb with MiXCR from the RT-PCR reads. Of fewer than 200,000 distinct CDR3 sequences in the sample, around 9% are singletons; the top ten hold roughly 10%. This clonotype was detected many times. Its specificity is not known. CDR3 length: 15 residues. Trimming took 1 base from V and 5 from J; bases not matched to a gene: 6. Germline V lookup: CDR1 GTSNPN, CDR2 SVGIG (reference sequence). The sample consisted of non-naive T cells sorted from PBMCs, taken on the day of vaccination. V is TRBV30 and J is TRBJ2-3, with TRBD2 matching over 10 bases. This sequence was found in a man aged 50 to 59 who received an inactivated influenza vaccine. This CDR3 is CAWSAGLAYGDTQYF. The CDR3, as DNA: TGTGCCTGGAGTGCGGGACTAGCGTATGGAGATACGCAGTATTTT.